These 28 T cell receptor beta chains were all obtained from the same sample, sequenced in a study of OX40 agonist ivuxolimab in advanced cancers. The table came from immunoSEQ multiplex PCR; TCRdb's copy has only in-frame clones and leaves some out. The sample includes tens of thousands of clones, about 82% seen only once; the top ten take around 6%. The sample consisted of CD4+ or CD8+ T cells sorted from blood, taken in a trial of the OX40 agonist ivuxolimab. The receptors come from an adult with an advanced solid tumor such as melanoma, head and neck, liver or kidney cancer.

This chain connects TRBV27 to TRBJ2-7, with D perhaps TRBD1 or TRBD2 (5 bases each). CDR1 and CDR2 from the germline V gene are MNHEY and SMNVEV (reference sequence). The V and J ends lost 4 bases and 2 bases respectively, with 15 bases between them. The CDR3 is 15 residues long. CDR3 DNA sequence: TGTGCCAGCAGTTCGAAACCTGGGACCCCCTACGAGCAGTACTTC. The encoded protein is CASSSKPGTPYEQYF.

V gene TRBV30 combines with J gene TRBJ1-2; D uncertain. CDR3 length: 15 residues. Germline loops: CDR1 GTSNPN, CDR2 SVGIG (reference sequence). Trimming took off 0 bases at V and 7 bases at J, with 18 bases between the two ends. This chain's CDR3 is CAWSVKQRGPFGYTF. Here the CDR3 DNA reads TGTGCCTGGAGTGTAAAACAGAGAGGGCCATTTGGCTACACCTTC.

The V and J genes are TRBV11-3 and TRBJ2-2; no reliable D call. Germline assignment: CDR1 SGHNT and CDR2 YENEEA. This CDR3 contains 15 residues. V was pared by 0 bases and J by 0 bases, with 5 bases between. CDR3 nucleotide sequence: TGTGCCAGCAGCTTAGATGGGCCGAACACCGGGGAGCTGTTTTTT. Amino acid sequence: CASSLDGPNTGELFF.

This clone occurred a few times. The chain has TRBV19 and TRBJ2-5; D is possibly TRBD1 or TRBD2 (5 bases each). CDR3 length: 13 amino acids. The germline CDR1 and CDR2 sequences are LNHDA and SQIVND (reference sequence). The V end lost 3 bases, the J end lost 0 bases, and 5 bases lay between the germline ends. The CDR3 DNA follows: TGTGCCAGTAGTATGGGACACCAAGAGACCCAGTACTTC. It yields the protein CASSMGHQETQYF.

The CDR3 is CASSQDGTSRWEQFF. The CDR3 nucleotides read TGTGCCAGCAGCCAAGATGGTACTAGCCGCTGGGAGCAGTTCTTC. V is TRBV14 and J is TRBJ2-1, with a weak D call TRBD2 (6 bases). Germline CDR1 is SGHDN and CDR2 is FVKESK. The CDR3 spans 15 residues. V lost 0 bases and J lost 10, with 16 bases in between.

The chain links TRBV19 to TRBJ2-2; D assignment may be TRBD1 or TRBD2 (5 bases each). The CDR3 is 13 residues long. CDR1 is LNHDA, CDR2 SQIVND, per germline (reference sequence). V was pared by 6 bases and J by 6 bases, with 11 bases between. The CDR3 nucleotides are TGTGCCAGTAGAAAGGGACGGGCCGGGGAGCTGTTTTTT. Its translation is CASRKGRAGELFF.

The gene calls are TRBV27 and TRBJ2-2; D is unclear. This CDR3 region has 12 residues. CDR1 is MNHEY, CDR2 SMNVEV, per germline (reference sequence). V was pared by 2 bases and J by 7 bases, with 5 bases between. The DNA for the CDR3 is TGTGCCAGCAGTTTACGTAGCGGGGAGCTGTTTTTT. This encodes CASSLRSGELFF.

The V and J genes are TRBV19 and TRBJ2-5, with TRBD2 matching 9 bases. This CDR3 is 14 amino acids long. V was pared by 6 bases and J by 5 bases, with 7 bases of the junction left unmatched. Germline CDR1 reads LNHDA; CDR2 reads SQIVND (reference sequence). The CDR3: CASRGSGRTETQYF. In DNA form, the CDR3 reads TGTGCCAGTAGGGGAAGCGGGAGGACTGAGACCCAGTACTTC.

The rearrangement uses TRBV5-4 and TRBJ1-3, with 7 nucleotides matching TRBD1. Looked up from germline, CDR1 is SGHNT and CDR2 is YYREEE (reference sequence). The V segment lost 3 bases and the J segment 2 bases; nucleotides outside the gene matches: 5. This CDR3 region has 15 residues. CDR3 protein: CASSSAQGAGNTIYF. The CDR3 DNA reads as TGTGCCAGCAGCTCAGCGCAGGGGGCTGGAAACACCATATATTTT.

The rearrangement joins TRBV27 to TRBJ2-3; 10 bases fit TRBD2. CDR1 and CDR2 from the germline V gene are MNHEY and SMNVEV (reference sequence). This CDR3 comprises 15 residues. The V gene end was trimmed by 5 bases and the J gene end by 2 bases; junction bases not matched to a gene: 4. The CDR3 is CASSQAGGFTDTQYF. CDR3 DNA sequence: TGTGCCAGCAGTCAAGCGGGAGGGTTCACAGATACGCAGTATTTT.

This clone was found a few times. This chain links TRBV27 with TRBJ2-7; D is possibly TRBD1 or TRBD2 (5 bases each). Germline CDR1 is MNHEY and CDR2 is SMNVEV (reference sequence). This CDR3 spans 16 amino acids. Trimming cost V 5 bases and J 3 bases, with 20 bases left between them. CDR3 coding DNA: TGTGCCAGCAGTCAGCCGGCGGGTAGGGGATTCTACGAGCAGTACTTC. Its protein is CASSQPAGRGFYEQYF.

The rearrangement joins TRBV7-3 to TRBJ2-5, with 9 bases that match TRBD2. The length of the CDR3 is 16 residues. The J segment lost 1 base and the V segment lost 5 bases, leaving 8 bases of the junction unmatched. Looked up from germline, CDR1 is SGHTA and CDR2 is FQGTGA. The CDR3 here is CASSPGLAPSQETQYF. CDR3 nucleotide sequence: TGTGCCAGCAGCCCGGGACTAGCACCTTCCCAAGAGACCCAGTACTTC.

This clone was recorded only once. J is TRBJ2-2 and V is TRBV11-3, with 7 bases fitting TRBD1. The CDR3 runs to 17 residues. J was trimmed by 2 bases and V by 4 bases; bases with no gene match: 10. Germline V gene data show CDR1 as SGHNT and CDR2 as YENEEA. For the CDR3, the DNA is TGTGCCAGCAGCTCGTCCAGACAGGGCCCCAACACCGGGGAGCTGTTTTTT. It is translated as CASSSSRQGPNTGELFF. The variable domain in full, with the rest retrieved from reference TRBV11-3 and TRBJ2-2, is EAGVVQSPRYKIIEKKQPVAFWCNPISGHNTLYWYLQNLGQGPELLIRYENEEAVDDSQLPKDRFSAERLKGVDSTLKIQPAELGDSAVYLCASSSSRQGPNTGELFFGEGSRLTVL.

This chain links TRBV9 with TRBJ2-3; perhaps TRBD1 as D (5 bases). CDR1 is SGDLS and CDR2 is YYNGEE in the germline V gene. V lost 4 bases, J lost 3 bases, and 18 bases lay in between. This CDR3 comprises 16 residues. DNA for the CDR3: TGTGCCAGCAGCCCGCGTCCGACAGTCCGGACAGATACGCAGTATTTT. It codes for CASSPRPTVRTDTQYF.

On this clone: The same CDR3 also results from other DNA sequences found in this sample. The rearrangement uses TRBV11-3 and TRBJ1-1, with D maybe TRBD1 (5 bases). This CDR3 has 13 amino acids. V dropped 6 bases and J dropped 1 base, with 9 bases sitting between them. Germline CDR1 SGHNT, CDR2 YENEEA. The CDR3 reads CASSLGGNTEAFF. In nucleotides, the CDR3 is TGTGCCAGCAGTCTGGGGGGGAACACTGAAGCTTTCTTT. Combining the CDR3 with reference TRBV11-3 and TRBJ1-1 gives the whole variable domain EAGVVQSPRYKIIEKKQPVAFWCNPISGHNTLYWYLQNLGQGPELLIRYENEEAVDDSQLPKDRFSAERLKGVDSTLKIQPAELGDSAVYLCASSLGGNTEAFFGQGTRLTVV.

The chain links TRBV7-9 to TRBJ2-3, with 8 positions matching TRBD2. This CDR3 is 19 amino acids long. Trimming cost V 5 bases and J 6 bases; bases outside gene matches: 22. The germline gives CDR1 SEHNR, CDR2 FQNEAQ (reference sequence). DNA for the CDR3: TGTGCCAGCAGCCTGAAGTTAGGGTCTAGGAGCGGGAGAACCGATACGCAGTATTTT. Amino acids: CASSLKLGSRSGRTDTQYF.

The CDR3 here is CASAFGEARYGYTF. CDR3 nucleotides: TGTGCTAGTGCCTTCGGGGAGGCCCGCTATGGCTACACCTTC. This chain joins TRBV12-5 and TRBJ1-2; the D is unclear. From germline, CDR1 is LGHNT and CDR2 FRNRAP. The V gene lost 7 bases and the J gene lost 4 bases, with 16 bases spanning the gap. CDR3 length equals 14 residues.

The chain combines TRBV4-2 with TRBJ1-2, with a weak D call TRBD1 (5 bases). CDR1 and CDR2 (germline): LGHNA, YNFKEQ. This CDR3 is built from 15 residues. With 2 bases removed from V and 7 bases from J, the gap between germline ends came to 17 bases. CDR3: CASSQIGGDAFGYTF. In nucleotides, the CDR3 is TGTGCCAGCAGCCAAATCGGGGGGGACGCTTTTGGCTACACCTTC.

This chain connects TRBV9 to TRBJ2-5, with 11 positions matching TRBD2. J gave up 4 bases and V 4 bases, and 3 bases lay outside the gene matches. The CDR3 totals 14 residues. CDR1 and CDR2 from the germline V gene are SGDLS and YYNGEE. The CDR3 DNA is TGTGCCAGCAGCCGTAGCGGGAGGGGAGAGACCCAGTACTTC. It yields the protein CASSRSGRGETQYF.

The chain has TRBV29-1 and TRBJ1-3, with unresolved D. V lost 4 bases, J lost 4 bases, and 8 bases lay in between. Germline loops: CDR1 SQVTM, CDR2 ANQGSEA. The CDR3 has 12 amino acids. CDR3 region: CSVVAGGNTIYF. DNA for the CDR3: TGCAGCGTTGTGGCCGGGGGAAACACCATATATTTT.

CDR3 sequence (DNA): TGTGCCAGCAGTCCGGAACGGGTAGCGGGGGGTTCCTACAATGAGCAGTTCTTC. It is translated as CASSPERVAGGSYNEQFF. The chain carries TRBV25-1 and TRBJ2-1; TRBD2 matches at 10 bases. Germline V lookup: CDR1 MGHDK, CDR2 SYGVNS. This CDR3 is built from 18 residues. V was clipped by 5 bases and J by 1 base; unmatched bases: 11.

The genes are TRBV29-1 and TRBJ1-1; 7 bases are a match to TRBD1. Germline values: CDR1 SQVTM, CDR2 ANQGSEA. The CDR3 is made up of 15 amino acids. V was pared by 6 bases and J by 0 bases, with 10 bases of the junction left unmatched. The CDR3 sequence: CSVGQVHGMNTEAFF. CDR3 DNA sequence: TGCAGCGTCGGACAGGTGCATGGCATGAACACTGAAGCTTTCTTT.

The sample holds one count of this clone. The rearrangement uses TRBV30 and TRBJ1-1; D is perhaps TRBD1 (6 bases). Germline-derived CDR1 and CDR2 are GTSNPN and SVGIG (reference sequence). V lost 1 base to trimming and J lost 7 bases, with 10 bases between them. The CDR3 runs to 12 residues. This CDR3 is CAWSATGNEAFF. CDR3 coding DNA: TGTGCCTGGAGTGCTACAGGGAATGAAGCTTTCTTT.

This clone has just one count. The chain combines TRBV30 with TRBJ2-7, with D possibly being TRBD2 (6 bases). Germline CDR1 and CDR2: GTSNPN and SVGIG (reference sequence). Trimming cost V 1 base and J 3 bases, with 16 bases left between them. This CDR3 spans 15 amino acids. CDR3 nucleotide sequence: TGTGCCTGGAGTGAAAGTGCGGGGCTTAACTACGAGCAGTACTTC. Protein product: CAWSESAGLNYEQYF. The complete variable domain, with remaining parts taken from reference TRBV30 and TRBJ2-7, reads SQTIHQWPATLVQPVGSPLSLECTVEGTSNPNLYWYRQAAGRGLQLLFYSVGIGQISSEVPQNLSASRPQDRQFILSSKKLLLSDSGFYLCAWSESAGLNYEQYFGPGTRLTVT.

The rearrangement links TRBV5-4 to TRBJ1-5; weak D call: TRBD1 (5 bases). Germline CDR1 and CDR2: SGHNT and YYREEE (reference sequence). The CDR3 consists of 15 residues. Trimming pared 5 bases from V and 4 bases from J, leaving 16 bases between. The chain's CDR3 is CASRTEGQPNQPQHF. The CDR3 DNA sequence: TGTGCCAGCAGAACCGAGGGGCAGCCTAATCAGCCCCAGCATTTT.

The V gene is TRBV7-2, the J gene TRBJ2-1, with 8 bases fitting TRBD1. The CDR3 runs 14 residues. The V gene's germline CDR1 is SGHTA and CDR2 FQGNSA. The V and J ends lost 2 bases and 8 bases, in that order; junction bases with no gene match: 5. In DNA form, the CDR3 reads TGTGCCAGCAGCTTAAACCAGGGGGCGTATGAGCAGTTCTTC. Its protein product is CASSLNQGAYEQFF.

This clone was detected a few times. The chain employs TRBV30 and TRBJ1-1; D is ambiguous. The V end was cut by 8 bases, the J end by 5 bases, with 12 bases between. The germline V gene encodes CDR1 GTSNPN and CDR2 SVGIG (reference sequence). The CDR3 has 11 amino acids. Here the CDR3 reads CAALGDTEAFF. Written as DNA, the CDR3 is TGTGCCGCCCTCGGGGATACTGAAGCTTTCTTT.

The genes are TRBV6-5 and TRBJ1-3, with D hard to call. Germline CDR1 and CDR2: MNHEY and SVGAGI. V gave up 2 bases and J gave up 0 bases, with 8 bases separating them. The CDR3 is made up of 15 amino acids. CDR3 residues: CASSYQRHSGNTIYF. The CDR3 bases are TGTGCCAGCAGTTACCAGAGACACTCTGGAAACACCATATATTTT.